Below are 24 T cell receptor beta chains sequenced from a single sample in a study of blood T cells in healthy people across ages. For the second PCR, which ran for about 7 to 11 cycles, a sample-barcoded 5' primer and a J-beta primer mix were used. TCRdb reprocessed the 5' RACE reads with MiXCR, giving one entry per CDR3 protein. The sample lists about 1.6 million distinct CDR3 sequences; 30% to 40% were seen once. The sample was blood. The receptors shown here come from a woman aged 30 to 39 in good health.

This clonotype was seen only a few times. The chain is built from TRBV9 and TRBJ2-5, with 7 bases matching TRBD2. This CDR3 is built from 13 residues. Germline lookup yields CDR1 SGDLS and CDR2 YYNGEE. With 4 bases clipped from V and 3 bases from J, the junction kept 3 bases outside the gene matches. CDR3 bases: TGTGCCAGCAGCCGGGACTATGAAGAGACCCAGTACTTC. It encodes CASSRDYEETQYF.

The chain carries TRBV5-1 and TRBJ2-2; D possibly corresponds to TRBD1 (6 bases). The germline V and J ends were trimmed by 3 bases and 6 bases, with 15 bases remaining between them. Germline V gene data show CDR1 as SGHRS and CDR2 as YFSETQ. The CDR3 has 15 amino acids. Here the CDR3 reads CASSYQNRVAGELFF. The DNA of the CDR3 is TGCGCCAGCAGCTACCAGAACAGGGTTGCCGGGGAGCTGTTTTTT.

This sequence joins TRBV2 and TRBJ2-5, with D possibly being TRBD2 (6 bases). The DNA end favors TRBJ2-7, so the J call may be wrong. This CDR3 has 13 amino acids. Germline-derived CDR1 and CDR2 are SNHLY and FYNNEI. The CDR3 nucleotides read TGTGCCAGCAGTGAAGGGGGGGAGTACGAGCAGTACTTC. This encodes CASSEGGEYEQYF.

There are a few counts of this clonotype. This chain uses TRBV11-2 with TRBJ2-7, with TRBD2 matching 8 bases. Germline lookup yields CDR1 SGHAT and CDR2 FQNNGV. The V segment lost 2 bases and the J segment 4 bases; nucleotides outside the gene matches: 10. This CDR3 region has 16 residues. In nucleotides, the CDR3 is TGTGCCAGCAGCTTACTAGCGGGCGGAGCGATTTACGAGCAGTACTTC. Amino acid sequence: CASSLLAGGAIYEQYF.

V gene TRBV12-3 or TRBV12-4 combines with J gene TRBJ1-1; D not resolved. CDR3 length: 15 residues. V was cut by 5 bases and J by 10 bases, with 23 bases left in between. As DNA, the CDR3 is TGTGCCAGCAGTCCGGCAGATCCTACAGTTTTTATAGCTTTCTTT. Amino acids: CASSPADPTVFIAFF.

There are a few counts of this clonotype. This sequence joins TRBV3-1 and TRBJ2-5, with D possibly matching TRBD2 (6 bases). The germline V and J ends were trimmed by 4 bases and 2 bases, with 17 bases remaining between them. CDR1 is LGHDT and CDR2 is YNNKEL in the germline V gene (reference sequence). The CDR3 consists of 16 residues. CDR3 protein: CASSLSPGLLQETQYF. CDR3 DNA sequence: TGTGCCAGCAGCCTCTCACCGGGACTTCTGCAAGAGACCCAGTACTTC.

V gene TRBV11-2 combines with J gene TRBJ1-3; unclear D gene. V lost 5 bases and J lost 0, with 17 bases in between. Germline CDR1 SGHAT, CDR2 FQNNGV. The CDR3 has 17 residues. For the CDR3, the DNA is TGTGCCAGCAGCCCAAGAGGCCACCGGAGCTCTGGAAACACCATATATTTT. Encoded protein: CASSPRGHRSSGNTIYF.

This rearrangement joins TRBV6-5 to TRBJ1-2; TRBD1 agrees at 11 bases. This CDR3 is 15 amino acids long. Germline trimming cut 5 bases from V and 8 bases from J; bases unmatched to any gene: 10. Germline V gene sequence: CDR1 MNHEY, CDR2 SVGAGI. The CDR3 DNA is TGTGCCAGCAGTACCGGACAGGGGGCATTTGAAGGCTACACCTTC. As protein: CASSTGQGAFEGYTF.

The chain carries TRBV27 and TRBJ2-2, with a weak D call TRBD2 (6 bases). Germline lookup yields CDR1 MNHEY and CDR2 SMNVEV (reference sequence). This CDR3 spans 14 amino acids. Trimming removed 5 bases at V and 6 bases at J, with 13 bases between. This CDR3 is CASSGGASPGELFF. The DNA for the CDR3 is TGTGCCAGCAGTGGAGGGGCCAGCCCCGGGGAGCTGTTTTTT.

The genes are TRBV11-2 and TRBJ1-2; a weak D match, TRBD1 (5 bases). Trimming cost V 1 base and J 5 bases, with 11 bases left between them. The CDR3 length is 14 residues. Germline V lookup: CDR1 SGHAT, CDR2 FQNNGV. Here the CDR3 reads CASSLVPGRYGYTF. For the CDR3, the DNA is TGTGCCAGCAGCTTAGTCCCAGGGCGGTATGGCTACACCTTC.

A few counts support this clonotype. The chain links TRBV6-6 to TRBJ1-2; TRBD1 might be the D (5 bases). The CDR3 loop spans 15 amino acids. CDR1 MNHNY and CDR2 SVGAGI come from the germline V gene (reference sequence). Trimming removed 0 bases at V and 2 bases at J, with 10 bases between. The CDR3 region is CASSYSSGINYGYTF. CDR3 nucleotides: TGTGCCAGCAGTTACTCGTCAGGGATCAACTATGGCTACACCTTC.

Note on this clonotype: One end of the junction fails to match germline, which may point to a read error. V gene TRBV12-3 or TRBV12-4 combines with J gene TRBJ2-3, with D perhaps TRBD2 (7 bases). The CDR3 spans 14 residues. CDR3 protein: CASRMWGGPDTEYF. The CDR3 region has the DNA TGTGCCAGCCGGATGTGGGGGGGCCCAGATACGGAGTATTTT.

The V call is TRBV12-3 or TRBV12-4, the J call TRBJ1-2; maybe TRBD1 (5 bases). With 4 bases removed from V and 8 bases from J, the gap between germline ends came to 14 bases. The CDR3 runs 13 residues. CDR3 nucleotides: TGTGCCAGCAGTTCGGGGGGGGTTTACGGCTACACCTTC. Translating it yields CASSSGGVYGYTF.

On this clonotype itself: Compared with germline, one end of the junction differs, possibly owing to a read error. The rearrangement joins TRBV13 to TRBJ2-7; no firm D call. Germline lookup yields CDR1 PRHDT and CDR2 FYEKMQ (reference sequence). The CDR3 is 15 residues long. The CDR3 coding sequence is TGTGCCAGCGGCTTTCCTGGCGGAACATCCTACGAGCAGTACTTC. Amino acids: CASGFPGGTSYEQYF. Based on the CDR3 plus reference TRBV13 and TRBJ2-7, the full variable domain is AAGVIQSPRHLIKEKRETATLKCYPIPRHDTVYWYQQGPGQDPQFLISFYEKMQSDKGSIPDRFSAQQFSDYHSELNMSSLELGDSALYFCASGFPGGTSYEQYFGPGTRLTVT.

This clonotype was seen at least ten times. V is TRBV7-9 and J is TRBJ2-7, with D unresolved. Germline lookup yields CDR1 SEHNR and CDR2 FQNEAQ (reference sequence). The CDR3 spans 11 residues. Deletions cut 5 bases from V and 7 bases from J, with 9 bases between. As DNA, the CDR3 is TGTGCCAGCAGCCCCCCCGGGGAGCAGTACTTC. This codes for CASSPPGEQYF.

Of note for this clonotype: A much larger clone is a single base away; this may be a read error. The V call is TRBV27, the J call TRBJ2-1; D gene unclear. The CDR3 loop spans 11 amino acids. Germline lookup yields CDR1 MNHEY and CDR2 SMNVEV (reference sequence). CDR3 region: CASKVYNKQFF. The DNA of the CDR3 is TGTGCCAGCAAAGTCTACAATAAGCAGTTCTTC.

The chain employs TRBV11-2 and TRBJ2-3, with 10 bases aligning to TRBD2. Trimming removed 5 bases from V and 3 bases from J; junction bases left unmatched: 20. The CDR3 has 20 residues. Germline V gene lookup returns CDR1 SGHAT and CDR2 FQNNGV. The CDR3 reads CASSLAGGAGGGIGTDTQYF. The DNA of the CDR3 is TGTGCCAGCAGCCTAGCCGGGGGAGCGGGGGGGGGGATAGGTACAGATACGCAGTATTTT.

The V gene is TRBV5-5, the J gene TRBJ2-3, with 7 nucleotides matching TRBD1. This CDR3 region has 16 residues. Germline CDR1 SGHKS, CDR2 YYEKEE (reference sequence). V trimming: 6 bases; J trimming: 2 bases; junction bases outside the gene matches: 12. This CDR3 is CASTIADRRDTDTQYF. CDR3 DNA sequence: TGTGCCAGCACCATCGCGGACAGGCGCGACACAGATACGCAGTATTTT.

In its sample, this clonotype was seen many times. The chain is built from TRBV29-1 and TRBJ2-6, with D unresolved. V lost 2 bases to trimming and J lost 2 bases, with 4 bases between them. The V gene's germline CDR1 is SQVTM and CDR2 ANQGSEA. The CDR3 extends over 13 amino acids. DNA of the CDR3: TGCAGCGTTGAATCCCCTGGGGCCAACGTCCTGACTTTC. Its protein is CSVESPGANVLTF.

As concerns this clonotype: Relative to the germline gene, one junction end is altered; a read error may explain this. The chain uses TRBV10-2 and TRBJ2-5, with D perhaps assigned TRBD1 or TRBD2 (5 bases each). This CDR3 comprises 15 residues. From germline, CDR1 is WSHSY and CDR2 SAAADI. CDR3: CANSRTGRAGETQYF. CDR3 DNA sequence: TGCGCCAACAGTCGGACGGGCAGGGCGGGCGAGACCCAGTACTTC.

This chain uses TRBV7-6 with TRBJ2-1, with 10 bases that match TRBD2. The V gene's germline CDR1 is SGHVS and CDR2 FNYEAQ. This CDR3 is 16 amino acids long. V shed 1 base, J shed 7 bases, and the junction held 7 bases outside the gene matches. The CDR3 DNA follows: TGTGCCAGCAGCTTAGTAAGCGGGGGGGCGACGAATGAGCAGTTCTTC. This gives the protein CASSLVSGGATNEQFF.

This sequence joins TRBV7-2 and TRBJ2-3; 7 bases align to TRBD2. The germline CDR1 and CDR2 sequences are SGHTA and FQGNSA. The CDR3 covers 14 residues. J lost 5 bases, V lost 4 bases, and 6 bases had no gene match. CDR3 nucleotide sequence: TGTGCCAGCAGCTCCCGACCGGGAGGAGATACGCAGTATTTT. Translated, it gives CASSSRPGGDTQYF.

This clonotype has more than one count but fewer than ten. This chain connects TRBV15 to TRBJ2-2; tentatively, D is TRBD1 (5 bases). Germline-derived CDR1 and CDR2 are LNHNV and YYDKDF (reference sequence). The CDR3 runs 15 residues. V was pared by 1 base and J by 3 bases, with 9 bases between. The CDR3 nucleotides are TGTGCCACCAGCAGAGGATGGGGCTACACCGGGGAGCTGTTTTTT. Its protein is CATSRGWGYTGELFF.

This clonotype was found a few times. The chain joins TRBV28 to TRBJ2-5; D unresolved. The V gene's germline CDR1 is MDHEN and CDR2 SYDVKM. The germline V and J ends were trimmed by 5 bases and 1 base, with 11 bases remaining between them. This CDR3 is built from 14 residues. The CDR3 sequence is CASSPPVGQETQYF. As DNA, the CDR3 is TGTGCCAGCAGTCCCCCCGTGGGCCAAGAGACCCAGTACTTC.